A single T cell receptor beta chain is shown here with its context. It lacks a known antigen. There are no base qualities to consult, and no much larger clone falls within one base. The V and J ends are trimmed by 4 bases and 0 bases, leaving 7 bases between them. From the cysteine up to the phenylalanine, the CDR3 has a length of 14 residues. CDR3 DNA is the only sequence kept; it has 42 bases, read in frame from the first base. The germline V gene encodes CDR1 SGHDT and CDR2 YYEEEE. This specimen belongs to a study of T cells of healthy individuals (dated by TCRdb to about 2018). The library was prepared using 5' RACE. Instrument used: Illumina MiSeq. The raw public reads went through TCRdb reprocessing: fastp at Q25, MiXCR clone calling, in-frame beta chains kept. Rows are unified per CDR3 protein, each entry keeping the most common DNA and genes. The table for this sample lists some 69,000 distinct CDR3 sequences; roughly 16% of them were counted only once. The ten largest clones capture around 4.5% of the sample.

The origin of this receptor is a human donor in good health. The chain links TRBV5-6 with TRBJ1-4; a confident D gene designation cannot be given. Read as DNA, the sequence is TGTGCCAGCAGCCGACCGCCAACTAATGAAAAACTGTTTTTT. This codes for CASSRPPTNEKLFF.